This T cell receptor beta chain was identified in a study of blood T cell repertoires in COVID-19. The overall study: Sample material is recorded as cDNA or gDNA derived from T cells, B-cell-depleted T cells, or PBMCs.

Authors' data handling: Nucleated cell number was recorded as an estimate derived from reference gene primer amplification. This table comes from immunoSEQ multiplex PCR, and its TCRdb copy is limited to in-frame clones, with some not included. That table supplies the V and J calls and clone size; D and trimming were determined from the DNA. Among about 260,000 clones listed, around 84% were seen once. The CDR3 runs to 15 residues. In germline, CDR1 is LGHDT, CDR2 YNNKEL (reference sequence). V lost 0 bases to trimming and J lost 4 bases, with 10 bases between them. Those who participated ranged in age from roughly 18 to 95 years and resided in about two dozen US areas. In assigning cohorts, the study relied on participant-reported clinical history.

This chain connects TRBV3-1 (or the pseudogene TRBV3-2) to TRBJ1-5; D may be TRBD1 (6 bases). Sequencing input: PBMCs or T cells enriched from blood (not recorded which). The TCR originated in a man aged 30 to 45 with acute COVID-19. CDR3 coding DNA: TGTGCCAGCAGCCAAGATAACAGGGATAATCAGCCCCAGCATTTT. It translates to CASSQDNRDNQPQHF.